The 23 T cell receptor beta chains below come from one sample, sequenced in a study of T cell responses to AZD1222 COVID-19 vaccine (dated by TCRdb to about 2021). The time point tag for this specimen amounts to: baseline before first vaccination. Library preparation used the immunoSEQ multiplex PCR assay. Imported from immuneACCESS, the table was reduced by TCRdb to in-frame sequences with V and J called. These copies leave out some clones; in studies compared against another copy, an unresolved V gene accounts for under half, and the cause of the remainder is not known. The sample yields approximately 64,000 clones; 65% to 85% were counted once. The top ten clonotypes cover roughly 9.8% of the sample. The source was peripheral blood, collected on day 0 of AZD1222 vaccination. These receptors all stem from an adult in good health.

CDR3 DNA sequence: TGTGCCAGCATGGTGGGCCTGGGCTATGGCTACACCTTC. Amino acids: CASMVGLGYGYTF. The chain employs TRBV28 and TRBJ1-2, with no clear D. The CDR3 length is 13 residues. CDR1 is MDHEN, CDR2 SYDVKM, per germline. Deletions cut 7 bases from V and 4 bases from J, with 13 bases between.

As regards this clone: Compared with germline, one end of the junction differs, possibly owing to a read error. The chain couples TRBV5-1 to TRBJ2-1, with 8 nucleotides matching TRBD2. Germline V CDR1 and CDR2: SGHRS, YFSETQ. There are 16 residues in the CDR3. In DNA form, the CDR3 reads TGCGCCAGCAGCTTCCTTAGCGGGATCGACTACAATGGGCAGTTCTTC. Protein sequence: CASSFLSGIDYNGQFF.

The genes are TRBV19 and TRBJ2-1; 7 nucleotides line up with TRBD1. The CDR3 runs to 14 residues. Germline values: CDR1 LNHDA, CDR2 SQIVND (reference sequence). After removal of 4 bases from V and 5 bases from J, the junction contained 5 bases not matched to a gene. The CDR3 DNA follows: TGTGCCAGTAGTACCAAGACAGGGAACAATGAGCAGTTCTTC. As protein: CASSTKTGNNEQFF.

The V call is TRBV7-3, the J call TRBJ1-1; D gene ambiguous. Germline V CDR1 and CDR2: SGHTA, FQGTGA. Trimming took 5 bases from V and 1 from J, leaving 8 bases between them. The CDR3 consists of 13 residues. CDR3: CASSPEGNTEAFF. Here the CDR3 DNA reads TGTGCCAGCAGCCCGGAGGGGAACACTGAAGCTTTCTTT. The variable domain in full, with the rest retrieved from reference TRBV7-3 and TRBJ1-1, is GAGVSQTPSNKVTEKGKYVELRCDPISGHTALYWYRQSLGQGPEFLIYFQGTGAADDSGLPNDRFFAVRPEGSVSTLKIQRTERGDSAVYLCASSPEGNTEAFFGQGTRLTVV.

This chain links TRBV11-2 with TRBJ1-3; the match to TRBD1 covers 8 bases. The V gene end was trimmed by 5 bases and the J gene end by 4 bases; junction bases not matched to a gene: 7. The length of the CDR3 is 15 residues. Germline V gene sequence: CDR1 SGHAT, CDR2 FQNNGV. CDR3 coding DNA: TGTGCCAGCAGCCCGCTGGGACAGGCCGGAAACACCATATATTTT. This sequence encodes CASSPLGQAGNTIYF.

This clone was seen a handful of times. The gene calls are TRBV9 and TRBJ2-7; 9 bases are shared with TRBD2. V lost 0 bases, J lost 2 bases, and 3 bases stayed unmatched. The CDR3 is 15 amino acids. Germline assignment: CDR1 SGDLS and CDR2 YYNGEE. The CDR3 DNA follows: TGTGCCAGCAGCGTAGGGGCTAGCGGGGCCTACGAGCAGTACTTC. This sequence encodes CASSVGASGAYEQYF.

The chain carries TRBV5-8 and TRBJ2-5, with D tentatively TRBD2 (6 bases). This CDR3 is built from 15 residues. Germline values: CDR1 SGHTS, CDR2 YDEGEE. V was trimmed by 4 bases and J by 2 bases, leaving 15 bases between them. DNA for the CDR3: TGTGCCAGCAGCCTAGCCCGTGGGGGGCAAGAGACCCAGTACTTC. Amino acids: CASSLARGGQETQYF.

This sequence joins TRBV4-3 and TRBJ1-2; D remains ambiguous. The CDR3 consists of 13 residues. Germline V gene lookup returns CDR1 LGHNA and CDR2 YSLEER. V lost 2 bases, J lost 7 bases, and 11 bases lay in between. The CDR3 loop reads CASSQSRRSGYTF. In nucleotides, the CDR3 is TGCGCCAGCAGCCAATCCCGACGGAGTGGCTACACCTTC.

The gene calls are TRBV19 and TRBJ2-7, with D maybe TRBD1 (6 bases). CDR3 length equals 13 residues. Looked up from germline, CDR1 is LNHDA and CDR2 is SQIVND (reference sequence). V was pared by 3 bases and J by 4 bases, with 10 bases between. The CDR3 protein is CASSIRGTYEQYF. CDR3 nucleotides: TGTGCCAGTAGTATCAGGGGAACTTACGAGCAGTACTTC.

This chain links TRBV6-6 with TRBJ2-3, with 7 nucleotides matching TRBD2. This CDR3 region has 15 residues. Germline CDR1 MNHNY, CDR2 SVGAGI (reference sequence). V lost 2 bases, J lost 1 base, and 3 bases stayed unmatched. CDR3 nucleotide sequence: TGTGCCAGCAGTTACCGGGGGGTGGGCACAGATACGCAGTATTTT. Amino acid sequence: CASSYRGVGTDTQYF.

The rearrangement links TRBV19 to TRBJ2-7, with 7 bases lining up with TRBD1. CDR1 LNHDA and CDR2 SQIVND come from the germline V gene (reference sequence). This CDR3 contains 15 residues. J lost 2 bases, V lost 7 bases, and 11 bases had no gene match. CDR3 bases: TGTGCCAGTAATGAGGGACAGCCTGGGGCCTACGAGCAGTACTTC. This translates into CASNEGQPGAYEQYF.

This clone was detected once. The chain has TRBV3-1 (or the pseudogene TRBV3-2) and TRBJ1-5; no reliable D call. The CDR3 extends over 11 amino acids. The V and J ends lost 1 base and 9 bases respectively, with 4 bases between them. Germline values: CDR1 LGHDT, CDR2 YNNKEL (reference sequence). DNA for the CDR3: TGTGCCAGCAGCCAAGGGGGGCCCCAGCATTTT. Translating it yields CASSQGGPQHF.

The V gene is TRBV18, the J gene TRBJ1-5; D possibly corresponds to TRBD1 (6 bases). This CDR3 region has 14 residues. The V end lost 2 bases, the J end lost 6 bases, and 11 bases lay between the germline ends. Germline CDR1 is KGHSH and CDR2 is LQKENI. The CDR3 DNA sequence: TGTGCCAGCTCACCAGGGGGGGGCGGTCAGCCCCAGCATTTT. Protein: CASSPGGGGQPQHF.

The chain recombines TRBV27 with TRBJ2-1; unclear D gene. This CDR3 region has 14 residues. The V and J ends lost 7 bases and 0 bases respectively, with 10 bases between them. Germline V lookup: CDR1 MNHEY, CDR2 SMNVEV (reference sequence). The CDR3 region has the DNA TGTGCCAGCAAGTGGGCAGACTCCTACAATGAGCAGTTCTTC. This encodes CASKWADSYNEQFF.

The chain uses TRBV7-9 and TRBJ1-1; D is uncertain. The CDR3 contains 14 residues. The germline gives CDR1 SEHNR, CDR2 FQNEAQ (reference sequence). Deletions cut 2 bases from V and 1 base from J, with 8 bases between. The CDR3 protein is CASSLLVSNTEAFF. CDR3 coding DNA: TGTGCCAGCAGCTTATTAGTCTCGAACACTGAAGCTTTCTTT. Filled out from reference TRBV7-9 and TRBJ1-1, the complete variable domain reads DTGVSQNPRHKITKRGQNVTFRCDPISEHNRLYWYRQTLGQGPEFLTYFQNEAQLEKSRLLSDRFSAERPKGSFSTLEIQRTEQGDSAMYLCASSLLVSNTEAFFGQGTRLTVV.

The chain is built from TRBV5-6 and TRBJ2-1; no firm D call. The CDR3 runs to 15 residues. Trimming shortened V by 1 base and J by 1 base, and 9 bases separated the two germline ends. The germline V gene has CDR1 SGHDT and CDR2 YYEEEE. The CDR3 DNA is TGTGCCAGCAGCTTGTGGCCTAGTTCCTACAATGAGCAGTTCTTC. This gives the protein CASSLWPSSYNEQFF.

V usage is TRBV10-3 and J usage is TRBJ2-3, with D perhaps being TRBD1 or TRBD2 (7 bases each). The CDR3 length is 22 residues. Between the trimmed V and J ends, which lost 3 bases and 0 bases, there was a span of 31 bases. CDR1 ENHRY and CDR2 SYGVKD come from the germline V gene. CDR3 region: CAISEPMARGGGGKSSTDTQYF. In DNA, the CDR3 is TGTGCCATCAGTGAACCTATGGCACGAGGGGGAGGGGGCAAGTCTAGCACAGATACGCAGTATTTT.

The chain links TRBV4-1 to TRBJ2-7; 8 bases line up with TRBD1. Germline lookup yields CDR1 MGHRA and CDR2 YSYEKL. This CDR3 has 15 amino acids. Trimming cost V 1 base and J 0 bases; bases outside gene matches: 2. The CDR3 coding sequence is TGCGCCAGCAGCCAAGCGACAGGGGTCTCCTACGAGCAGTACTTC. This gives the protein CASSQATGVSYEQYF.

The CDR3 DNA sequence: TGTGCCAGCAGCTGGGGGACAGCTAATTCACCCCTCCACTTT. As protein: CASSWGTANSPLHF. This rearrangement joins TRBV5-4 to TRBJ1-6, with 7 bases identical to TRBD1. V was clipped by 3 bases and J by 6 bases; unmatched bases: 3. The CDR3 covers 14 residues. Germline V gene sequence: CDR1 SGHNT, CDR2 YYREEE (reference sequence).

The chain joins TRBV5-1 to TRBJ1-2; perhaps TRBD1 as D (6 bases). The CDR3 loop spans 15 amino acids. V was cut by 4 bases and J by 2 bases, with 15 bases left in between. CDR1 and CDR2 (germline): SGHRS, YFSETQ. CDR3: CASSQRTDANYGYTF. The CDR3 bases are TGCGCCAGCAGCCAAAGGACAGACGCAAACTATGGCTACACCTTC.

The chain has TRBV6-5 and TRBJ1-1; TRBD1 is a possible D gene (5 bases). Trimming took off 5 bases at V and 1 base at J, with 14 bases between the two ends. Germline V gene sequence: CDR1 MNHEY, CDR2 SVGAGI. This CDR3 region has 15 residues. The CDR3 sequence is CASSPNLGGNTEAFF. The CDR3 DNA sequence: TGTGCCAGCAGTCCCAACTTGGGGGGGAACACTGAAGCTTTCTTT.

This rearrangement joins TRBV7-8 to TRBJ1-5; 9 nucleotides match TRBD1. V shed 5 bases and J 4 bases; nucleotides not matched to a gene: 9. The germline CDR1 and CDR2 sequences are SGHVS and FQNEAQ. There are 16 residues in the CDR3. The CDR3 protein is CASSMWTGVINQPQHF. CDR3 DNA: TGTGCCAGCAGCATGTGGACAGGGGTTATAAATCAGCCCCAGCATTTT.

This clone was recorded once. The rearrangement joins TRBV5-6 to TRBJ1-5; D remains unclear. The CDR3 is 17 amino acids. V was clipped by 1 base and J by 0 bases, with 14 bases between them. The germline V gene has CDR1 SGHDT and CDR2 YYEEEE. The CDR3 region has the DNA TGTGCCAGCAGCTTGTCCTACGGGGTCTATAGCAATCAGCCCCAGCATTTT. It specifies CASSLSYGVYSNQPQHF.